This T cell receptor beta chain was captured in a study of cytotoxic CD8 clonotypes in ibrutinib-treated CLL. Generated by immunoSEQ multiplex PCR, the TCRdb table keeps only in-frame clones and is missing some. The table includes hundreds of thousands of clones, less than 75% detected once. Losses at the gene ends were 7 bases for V and 5 bases for J; bases not matched to a gene: 7. This CDR3 spans 14 amino acids. Germline CDR1 reads MNHNY; CDR2 reads SVGAGI (reference sequence). The clonotype originates from a human donor with chronic lymphocytic leukemia. This specimen consisted of PBMCs, obtained after 24 months of ibrutinib treatment. The rearrangement links TRBV6-6 to TRBJ2-1, with 8 positions matching TRBD2. CDR3 in DNA: TGTGCCAGCATCGATAGCGGGATAAACAATGAGCAGTTCTTC. Protein: CASIDSGINNEQFF.